This T cell receptor beta chain appears in the sequencing data of a study of CD8+ T cells in alopecia areata (dated by TCRdb to the late 2010s). Looking at the study overall: The treated patients took part in an open-label pilot trial in which moderate-to-severe alopecia areata was treated with oral tofacitinib at 5 to 10 mg twice daily. Tofacitinib was given for 6 to 18 months, followed by 6 months of follow-up off drug to assess delayed response and recurrence. To study T cell clonal expansion in alopecia areata, the researchers applied high-throughput TCRbeta sequencing to both the C3H/HeJ mouse model and human patients. In humans, TCRbeta sequencing was performed on scalp tissue and on sorted CD4+ and CD8+ peripheral blood T cells from healthy controls and from patients with patchy or totalis/universalis alopecia areata. Patients on tofacitinib were biopsied at baseline and after 4 and 24 weeks of treatment, and several of the patients also had a later scalp biopsy. Scalp clonality was compared among normal scalp (n=4), patchy alopecia areata scalp (n=8), and alopecia totalis/universalis scalp (n=8). RNA was obtained with the PAXgene miRNA kit for fixed scalp, the miRNeasy kit for PBMCs, and the RNeasy kit for mouse skin. TCRbeta CDR3 regions were amplified by immunoSEQ multiplex PCR using 35 Vbeta forward and 13 Jbeta reverse primers. The full study reports these points: Higher clonality and more expanded CD8+ clones were observed in lesional scalp than in normal scalp, particularly in alopecia totalis/universalis, a finding suggestive of antigenic drive. Compared with mice, TCR sequences shared between patients were less clear, possibly partly because of HLA diversity across the patient population. Unlike mouse skin, where gammadelta T cells dominate, normal human skin contains resident alphabeta T cells that get sequenced too, which complicates analysis of the scalp TCR repertoire.

This clone has ten or more counts. Its recognized antigen is unknown. No clone much larger than this one lies a single base away; base qualities are absent. Lesional scalp punch biopsies and peripheral blood were collected from alopecia areata patients. PBMCs were isolated by density centrifugation and stained for CD3, CD4 and CD8, after which CD4+ and CD8+ T cells were sorted on a FACSAria. Library prep was done by the immunoSEQ multiplex PCR assay. For TCR sequencing, RNA was extracted from every sample and reverse transcribed into cDNA to serve as template. SuperScript III was used for first-strand cDNA synthesis, primed with a 2:1 mix of oligo-dT and random hexamers. Amplification bias was assessed with a synthetic immune receptor repertoire, and residual bias was removed computationally. As for the original processing: After raw reads were preprocessed to remove errors, the CDR3 was defined following IMGT conventions as running from the conserved cysteine to phenylalanine. Clonality was calculated as 1 minus Shannon entropy normalized by log2 of the number of productive unique TCRs. Whether scalp clones were CD4 or CD8 was inferred by matching scalp TCRbeta sequences against CD4 and CD8 repertoires sorted from blood. This immuneACCESS table, as held by TCRdb, lists in-frame sequences with V and J called but not all clones. Of the missing ones, under half trace to an unresolved V gene in checked studies; the others have no known cause. V and J calls and clone size come straight from that table; D and trimming were deduced from the DNA. In all, the sample holds about 97,000 clones, and 41% of those were seen once. The ten largest clones add up to around 1.4% of the sample.

CDR1 is given as SGHTA and CDR2 as FQGNSA, both from the germline V gene. After removal of 4 bases from V and 4 bases from J, the junction retains 8 bases not matched to a gene. The CDR3, cysteine through phenylalanine, is 15 amino acids long. Only the CDR3 DNA is retained, 45 bases long and in frame from the first base. The TCR comes from a human donor with alopecia areata. The rearranged chain carries TRBV7-2 and TRBJ2-3; 7 middle bases align to TRBD2. The sequenced sample was CD4+ T cells sorted from blood. The nucleotide sequence reads as follows: TGTGCCAGCAGCTCCTCGTTGGGGAGGGCAGATACGCAGTATTTT. This sequence encodes CASSSSLGRADTQYF.